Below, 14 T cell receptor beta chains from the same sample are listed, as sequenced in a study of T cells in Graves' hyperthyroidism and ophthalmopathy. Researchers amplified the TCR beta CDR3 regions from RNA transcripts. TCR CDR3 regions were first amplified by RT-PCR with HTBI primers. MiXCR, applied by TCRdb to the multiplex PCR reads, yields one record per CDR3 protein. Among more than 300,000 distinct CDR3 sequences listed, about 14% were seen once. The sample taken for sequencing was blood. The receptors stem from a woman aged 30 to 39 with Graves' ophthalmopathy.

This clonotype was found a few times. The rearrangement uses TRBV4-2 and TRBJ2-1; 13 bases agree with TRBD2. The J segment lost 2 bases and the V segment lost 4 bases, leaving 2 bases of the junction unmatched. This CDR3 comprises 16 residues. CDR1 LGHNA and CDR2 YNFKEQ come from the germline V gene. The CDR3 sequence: CASSPTSGGAYNEQFF. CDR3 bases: TGTGCCAGCAGCCCAACTAGCGGGGGGGCCTACAATGAGCAGTTCTTC.

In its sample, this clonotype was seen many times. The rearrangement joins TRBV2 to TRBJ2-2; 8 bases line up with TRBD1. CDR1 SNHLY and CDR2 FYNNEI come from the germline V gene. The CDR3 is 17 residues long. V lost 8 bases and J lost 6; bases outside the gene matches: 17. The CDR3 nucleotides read TGTGCCAGCCTGGCCGGGGTGGACAGGGTAGGATCCGGGGAGCTGTTTTTT. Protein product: CASLAGVDRVGSGELFF.

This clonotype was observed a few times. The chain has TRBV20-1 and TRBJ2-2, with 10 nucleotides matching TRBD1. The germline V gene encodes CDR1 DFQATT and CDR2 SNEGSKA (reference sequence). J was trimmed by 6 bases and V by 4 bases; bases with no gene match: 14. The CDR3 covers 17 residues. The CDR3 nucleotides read TGCAGTGCTACCTTAATCAGACAGGGGGCTCTGGCCGGGGAGCTGTTTTTT. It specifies CSATLIRQGALAGELFF.

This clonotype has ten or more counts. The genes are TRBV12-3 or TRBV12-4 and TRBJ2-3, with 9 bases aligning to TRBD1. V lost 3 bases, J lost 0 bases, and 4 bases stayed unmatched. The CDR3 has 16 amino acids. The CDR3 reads CASSLGDRVSTDTQYF. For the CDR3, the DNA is TGTGCCAGCAGTTTGGGGGACAGGGTGAGCACAGATACGCAGTATTTT.

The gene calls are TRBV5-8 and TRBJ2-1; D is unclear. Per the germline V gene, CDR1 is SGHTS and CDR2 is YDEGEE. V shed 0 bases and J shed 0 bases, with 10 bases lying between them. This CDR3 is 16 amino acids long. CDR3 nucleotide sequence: TGTGCCAGCAGCTTGGTATGGCAGAGCTCCTACAATGAGCAGTTCTTC. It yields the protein CASSLVWQSSYNEQFF.

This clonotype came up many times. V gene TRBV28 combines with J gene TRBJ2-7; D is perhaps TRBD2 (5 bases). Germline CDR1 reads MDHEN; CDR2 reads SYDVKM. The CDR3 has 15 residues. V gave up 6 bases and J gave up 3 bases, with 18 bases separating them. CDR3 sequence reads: CASSVRALGNYEQYF. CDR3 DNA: TGTGCCAGCAGCGTCCGAGCACTAGGGAACTACGAGCAGTACTTC.

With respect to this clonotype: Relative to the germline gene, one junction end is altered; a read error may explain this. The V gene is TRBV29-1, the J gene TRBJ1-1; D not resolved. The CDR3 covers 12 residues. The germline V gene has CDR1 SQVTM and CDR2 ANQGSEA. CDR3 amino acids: CSVEGRNFEAFF. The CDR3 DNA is TGCAGCGTCGAAGGACGTAATTTTGAAGCTTTCTTT.

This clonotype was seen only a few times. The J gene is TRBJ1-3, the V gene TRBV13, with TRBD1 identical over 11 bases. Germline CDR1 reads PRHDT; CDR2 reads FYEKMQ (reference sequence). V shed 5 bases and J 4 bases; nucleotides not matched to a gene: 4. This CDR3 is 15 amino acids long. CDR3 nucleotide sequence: TGTGCCAGCAGCCGGACAGGGGGCGAGGGAAACACCATATATTTT. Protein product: CASSRTGGEGNTIYF.

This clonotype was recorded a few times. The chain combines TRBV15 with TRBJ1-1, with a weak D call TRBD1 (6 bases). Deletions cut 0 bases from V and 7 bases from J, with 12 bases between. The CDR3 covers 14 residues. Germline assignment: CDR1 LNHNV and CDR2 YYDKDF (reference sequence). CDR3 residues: CATSRDTRQDEAFF. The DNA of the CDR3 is TGTGCCACCAGCAGAGACACGAGACAGGATGAAGCTTTCTTT.

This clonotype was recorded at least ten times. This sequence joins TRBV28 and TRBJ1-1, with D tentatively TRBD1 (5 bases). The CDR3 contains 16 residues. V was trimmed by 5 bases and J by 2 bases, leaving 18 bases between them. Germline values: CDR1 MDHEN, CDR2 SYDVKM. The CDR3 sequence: CASSPHMGVINTEAFF. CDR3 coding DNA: TGTGCCAGCAGTCCCCACATGGGGGTGATCAACACTGAAGCTTTCTTT.

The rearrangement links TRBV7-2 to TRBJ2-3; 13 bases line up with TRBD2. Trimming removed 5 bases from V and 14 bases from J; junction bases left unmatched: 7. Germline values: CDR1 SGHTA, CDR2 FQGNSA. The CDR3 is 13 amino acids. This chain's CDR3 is CASSLTRLAGGYF. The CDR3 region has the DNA TGTGCCAGCAGCCTAACCCGACTAGCGGGGGGGTATTTT.

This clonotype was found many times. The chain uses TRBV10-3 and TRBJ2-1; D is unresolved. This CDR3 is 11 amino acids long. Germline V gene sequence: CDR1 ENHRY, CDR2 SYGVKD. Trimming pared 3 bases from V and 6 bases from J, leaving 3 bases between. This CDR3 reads CAISESNEQFF. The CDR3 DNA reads TGTGCCATCAGTGAAAGCAATGAGCAGTTCTTC.

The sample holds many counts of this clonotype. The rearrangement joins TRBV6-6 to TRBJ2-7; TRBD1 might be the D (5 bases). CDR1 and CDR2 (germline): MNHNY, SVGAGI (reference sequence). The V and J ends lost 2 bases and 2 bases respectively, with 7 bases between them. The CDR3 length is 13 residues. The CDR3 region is CASSYPGTYEQYF. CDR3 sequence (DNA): TGTGCCAGCAGTTACCCAGGGACCTACGAGCAGTACTTC.

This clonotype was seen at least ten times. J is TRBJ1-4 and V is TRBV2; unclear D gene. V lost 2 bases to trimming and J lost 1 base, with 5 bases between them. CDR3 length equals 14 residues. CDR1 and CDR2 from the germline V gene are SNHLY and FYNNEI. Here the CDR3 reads CASSESGTNEKLFF. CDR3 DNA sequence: TGTGCCAGCAGTGAATCAGGAACTAATGAAAAACTGTTTTTT.